Sequencing of this TCR beta chain was carried out in a study of blood T cell repertoires in COVID-19. Across the study: Sites in the United States, Italy and Spain provided acute and convalescent COVID-19 samples. The analysed material was cDNA or gDNA that came from T cells, B-cell-depleted T cells, or PBMCs.

This CDR3 is 17 amino acids long. Trimming shortened V by 1 base and J by 5 bases, and 20 bases separated the two germline ends. CDR1 and CDR2 (germline): SGHVS, FQNEAQ. How the authors handled the data: Estimates of nucleated cell counts were drawn from the amplification of reference gene primers. Using immunoSEQ multiplex PCR, the repertoire was profiled, and TCRdb retains in-frame clones only, with some absent. V, J and clone size are those of that table, while D and trimming were read from the DNA. The sample lists 280,000 or so clones, 89% occurring once. The origin of this receptor is a woman aged 55-70 years with acute or convalescent COVID-19. Sequenced material: peripheral blood. J is TRBJ1-2 and V is TRBV7-8; tentative D call: TRBD1 (5 bases). CDR3 protein: CASSLDRVDRVTYGYTF. In nucleotides, the CDR3 is TGTGCCAGCAGCTTAGATCGAGTTGACAGAGTGACTTATGGCTACACCTTC.